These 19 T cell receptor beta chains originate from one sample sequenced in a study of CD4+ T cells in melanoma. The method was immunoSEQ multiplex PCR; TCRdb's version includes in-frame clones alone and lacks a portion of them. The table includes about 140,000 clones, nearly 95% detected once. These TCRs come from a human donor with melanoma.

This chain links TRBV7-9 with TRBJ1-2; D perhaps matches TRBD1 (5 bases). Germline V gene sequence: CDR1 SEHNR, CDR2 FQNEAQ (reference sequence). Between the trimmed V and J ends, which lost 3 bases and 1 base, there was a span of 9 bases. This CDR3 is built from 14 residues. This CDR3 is CASSFGQLNYGYTF. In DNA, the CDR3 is TGTGCCAGCAGCTTTGGACAACTTAACTATGGCTACACCTTC.

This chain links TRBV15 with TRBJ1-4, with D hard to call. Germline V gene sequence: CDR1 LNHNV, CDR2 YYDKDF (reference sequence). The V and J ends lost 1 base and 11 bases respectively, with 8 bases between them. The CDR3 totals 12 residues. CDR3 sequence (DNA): TGTGCCACCAGCAGAGTCGGGGTGAAACTGTTTTTT. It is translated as CATSRVGVKLFF.

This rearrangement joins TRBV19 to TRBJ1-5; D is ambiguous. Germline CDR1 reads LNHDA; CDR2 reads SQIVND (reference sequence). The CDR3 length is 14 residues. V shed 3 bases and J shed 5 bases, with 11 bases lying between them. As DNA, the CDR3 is TGTGCCAGTAGTATTGGTGGGCCGGATCAGCCCCAGCATTTT. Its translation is CASSIGGPDQPQHF.

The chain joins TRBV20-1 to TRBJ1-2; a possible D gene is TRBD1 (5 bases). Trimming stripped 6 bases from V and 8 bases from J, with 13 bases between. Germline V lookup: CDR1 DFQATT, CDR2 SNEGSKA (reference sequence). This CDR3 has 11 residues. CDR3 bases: TGCAGTGCCTCTCCCCGGGGGGGCTACACCTTC. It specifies CSASPRGGYTF.

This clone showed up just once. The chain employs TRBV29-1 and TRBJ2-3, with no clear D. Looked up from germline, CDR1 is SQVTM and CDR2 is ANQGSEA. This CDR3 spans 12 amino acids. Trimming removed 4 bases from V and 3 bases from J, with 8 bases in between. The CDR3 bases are TGCAGCGTTGTGAGACGGACAGATACGCAGTATTTT. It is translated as CSVVRRTDTQYF.

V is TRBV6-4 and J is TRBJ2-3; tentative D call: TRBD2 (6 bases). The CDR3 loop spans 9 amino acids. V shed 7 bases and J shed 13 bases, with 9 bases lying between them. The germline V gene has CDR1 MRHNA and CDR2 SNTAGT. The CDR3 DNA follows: TGTGCCAGCACCTGGGGGGAGTATTTT. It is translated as CASTWGEYF.

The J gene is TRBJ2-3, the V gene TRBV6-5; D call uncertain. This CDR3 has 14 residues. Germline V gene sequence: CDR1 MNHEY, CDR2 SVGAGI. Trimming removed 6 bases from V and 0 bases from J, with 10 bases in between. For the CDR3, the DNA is TGTGCCAGCAGGTCCCGGGTTAGCACAGATACGCAGTATTTT. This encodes CASRSRVSTDTQYF.

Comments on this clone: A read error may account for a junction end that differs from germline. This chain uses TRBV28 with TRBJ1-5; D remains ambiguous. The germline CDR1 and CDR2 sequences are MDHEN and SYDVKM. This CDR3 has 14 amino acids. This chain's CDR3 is CASSWVRANQPQHF. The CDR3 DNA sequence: TGTGCCAGCAGTTGGGTTAGGGCAAATCAGCCTCAGCATTTT. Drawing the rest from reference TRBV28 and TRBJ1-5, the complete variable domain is DVKVTQSSRYLVKRTGEKVFLECVQDMDHENMFWYRQDPGLGLRLIYFSYDVKMKEKGDIPEGYSVSREKKERFSLILESASTNQTSMYLCASSWVRANQPQHFGDGTRLSIL.

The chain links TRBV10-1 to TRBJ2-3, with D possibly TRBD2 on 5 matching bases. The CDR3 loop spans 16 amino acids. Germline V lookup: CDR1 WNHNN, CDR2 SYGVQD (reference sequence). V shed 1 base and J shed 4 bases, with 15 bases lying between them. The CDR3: CASSEWGRLGADTQYF. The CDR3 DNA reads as TGCGCCAGCAGTGAGTGGGGTCGGCTCGGGGCAGATACGCAGTATTTT.

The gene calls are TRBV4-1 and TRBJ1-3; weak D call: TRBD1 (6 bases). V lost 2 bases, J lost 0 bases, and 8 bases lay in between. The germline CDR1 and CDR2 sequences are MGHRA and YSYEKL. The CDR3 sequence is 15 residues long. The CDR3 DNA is TGCGCCAGCAGCCAATGGGACACCTCTGGAAACACCATATATTTT. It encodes CASSQWDTSGNTIYF.

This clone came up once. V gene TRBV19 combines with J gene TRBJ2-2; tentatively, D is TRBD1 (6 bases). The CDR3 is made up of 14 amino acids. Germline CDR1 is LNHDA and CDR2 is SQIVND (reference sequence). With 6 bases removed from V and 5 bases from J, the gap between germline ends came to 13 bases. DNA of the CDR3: TGTGCCAGTAGAAGGGCAGGGGATACCGGGGAGCTGTTTTTT. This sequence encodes CASRRAGDTGELFF.

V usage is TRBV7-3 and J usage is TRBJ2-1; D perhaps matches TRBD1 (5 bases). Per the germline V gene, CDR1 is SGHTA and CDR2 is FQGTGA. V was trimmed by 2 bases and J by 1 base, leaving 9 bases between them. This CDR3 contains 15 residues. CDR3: CASSLGAGSYNEQFF. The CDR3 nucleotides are TGTGCCAGCAGCTTAGGGGCAGGTTCCTACAATGAGCAGTTCTTC.

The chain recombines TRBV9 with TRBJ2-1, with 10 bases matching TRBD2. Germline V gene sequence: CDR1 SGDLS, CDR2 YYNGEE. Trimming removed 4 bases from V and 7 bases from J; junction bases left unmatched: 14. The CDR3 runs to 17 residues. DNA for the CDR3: TGTGCCAGCAGCCCTCGAACCCCGGGACTAGCGAGTAATGAGCAGTTCTTC. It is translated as CASSPRTPGLASNEQFF. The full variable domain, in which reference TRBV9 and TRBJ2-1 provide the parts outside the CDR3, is DSGVTQTPKHLITATGQRVTLRCSPRSGDLSVYWYQQSLDQGLQFLIQYYNGEERAKGNILERFSAQQFPDLHSELNLSSLELGDSALYFCASSPRTPGLASNEQFFGPGTRLTVL.

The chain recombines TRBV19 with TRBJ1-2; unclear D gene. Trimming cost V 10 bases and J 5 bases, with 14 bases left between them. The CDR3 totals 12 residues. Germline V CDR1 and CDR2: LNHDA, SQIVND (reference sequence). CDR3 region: CATKTPFYGYTF. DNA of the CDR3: TGTGCCACCAAGACGCCTTTTTATGGCTACACCTTC.

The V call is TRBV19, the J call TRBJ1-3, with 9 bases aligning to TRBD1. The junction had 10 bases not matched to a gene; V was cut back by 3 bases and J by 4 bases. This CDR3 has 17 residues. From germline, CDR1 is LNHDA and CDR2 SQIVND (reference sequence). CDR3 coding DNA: TGTGCCAGTAGTATCCGGCCGGACAGGGGAGGAGGAAACACCATATATTTT. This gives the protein CASSIRPDRGGGNTIYF.

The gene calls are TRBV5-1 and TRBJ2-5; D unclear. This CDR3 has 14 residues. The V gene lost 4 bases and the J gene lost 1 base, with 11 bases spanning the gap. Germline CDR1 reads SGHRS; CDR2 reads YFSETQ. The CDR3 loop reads CASSERRVQETQYF. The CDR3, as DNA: TGCGCCAGCAGCGAGCGCCGGGTCCAAGAGACCCAGTACTTC.

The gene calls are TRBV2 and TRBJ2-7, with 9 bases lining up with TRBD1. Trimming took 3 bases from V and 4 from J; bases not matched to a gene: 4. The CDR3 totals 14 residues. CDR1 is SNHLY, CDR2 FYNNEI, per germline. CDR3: CASSDPDRGYEQYF. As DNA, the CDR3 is TGTGCCAGCAGTGATCCGGACAGGGGTTACGAGCAGTACTTC.

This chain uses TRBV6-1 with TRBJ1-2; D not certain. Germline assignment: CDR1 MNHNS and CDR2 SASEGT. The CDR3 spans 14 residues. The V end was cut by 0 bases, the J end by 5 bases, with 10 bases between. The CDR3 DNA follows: TGTGCCAGCAGTGAAGCGAAGGGCCTGTATGGCTACACCTTC. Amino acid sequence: CASSEAKGLYGYTF.

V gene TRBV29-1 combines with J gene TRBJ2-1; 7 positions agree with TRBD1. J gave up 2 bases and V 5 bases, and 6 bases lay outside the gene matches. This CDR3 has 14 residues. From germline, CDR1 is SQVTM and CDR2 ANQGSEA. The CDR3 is CSVQGGPAYNEQFF. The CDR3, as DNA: TGCAGCGTTCAAGGGGGCCCTGCCTACAATGAGCAGTTCTTC.